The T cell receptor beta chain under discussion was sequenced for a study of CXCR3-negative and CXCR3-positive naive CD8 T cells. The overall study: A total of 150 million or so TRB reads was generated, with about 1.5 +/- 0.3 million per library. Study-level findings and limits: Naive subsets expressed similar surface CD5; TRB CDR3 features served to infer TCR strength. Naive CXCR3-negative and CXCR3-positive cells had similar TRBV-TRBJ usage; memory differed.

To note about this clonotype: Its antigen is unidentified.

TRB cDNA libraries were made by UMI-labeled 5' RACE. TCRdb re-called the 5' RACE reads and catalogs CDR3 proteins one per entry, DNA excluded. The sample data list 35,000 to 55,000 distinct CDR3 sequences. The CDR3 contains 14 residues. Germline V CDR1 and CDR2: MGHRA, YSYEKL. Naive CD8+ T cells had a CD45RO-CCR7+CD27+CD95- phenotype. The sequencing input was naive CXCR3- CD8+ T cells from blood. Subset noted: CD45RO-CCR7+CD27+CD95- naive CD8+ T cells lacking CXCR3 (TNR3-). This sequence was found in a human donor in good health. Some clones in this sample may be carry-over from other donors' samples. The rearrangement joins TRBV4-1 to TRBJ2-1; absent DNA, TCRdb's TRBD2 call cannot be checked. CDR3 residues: CASTRLVSYNEQFF.